Following are 26 T cell receptor beta chains from one sample sequenced in a study of cytomegalovirus exposure and HLA in healthy donors. The PCR had 60 Vbeta and 13 Jbeta primers. This table comes from immunoSEQ multiplex PCR, and its TCRdb copy is limited to in-frame clones, with some not included. This table holds about 93,000 clones, roughly four fifths found once. Material for sequencing was PBMCs. These receptors all stem from a man in his thirties or forties in good health and CMV-seronegative.

J is TRBJ2-5 and V is TRBV7-8, with 12 positions matching TRBD2. The V gene end was trimmed by 0 bases and the J gene end by 2 bases; junction bases not matched to a gene: 7. The CDR3 totals 18 residues. Germline V gives CDR1 SGHVS, CDR2 FQNEAQ. CDR3 bases: TGTGCCAGCAGCTTAGCGTCCGGACTAGCGGGAACTCAAGAGACCCAGTACTTC. Amino acids: CASSLASGLAGTQETQYF.

This chain uses TRBV27 with TRBJ1-2, with a weak D call TRBD1 (6 bases). Germline V gene sequence: CDR1 MNHEY, CDR2 SMNVEV (reference sequence). The CDR3 loop spans 13 amino acids. V was pared by 6 bases and J by 6 bases, with 14 bases between. CDR3 in amino acids: CASSLQGVHGYTF. For the CDR3, the DNA is TGTGCCAGCAGCCTACAGGGAGTCCATGGCTACACCTTC.

The gene calls are TRBV27 and TRBJ2-4, with D possibly being TRBD1 (5 bases). Trimming shortened V by 5 bases and J by 3 bases, and 11 bases separated the two germline ends. The germline CDR1 and CDR2 sequences are MNHEY and SMNVEV (reference sequence). The CDR3 loop spans 14 amino acids. The CDR3 loop reads CASSQGFGKNIQYF. The CDR3 nucleotides read TGTGCCAGCAGTCAGGGTTTTGGCAAAAACATTCAGTACTTC.

The chain has TRBV18 and TRBJ1-1; D is unresolved. This CDR3 contains 15 residues. Germline V gives CDR1 KGHSH, CDR2 LQKENI. V lost 4 bases to trimming and J lost 0 bases, with 12 bases between them. The CDR3 here is CASSQGGSVNTEAFF. CDR3 nucleotide sequence: TGTGCCAGCTCACAAGGAGGATCGGTGAACACTGAAGCTTTCTTT. Complete variable domain (other parts from reference TRBV18 and TRBJ1-1): NAGVMQNPRHLVRRRGQEARLRCSPMKGHSHVYWYRQLPEEGLKFMVYLQKENIIDESGMPKERFSAEFPKEGPSILRIQQVVRGDSAAYFCASSQGGSVNTEAFFGQGTRLTVV.

The chain joins TRBV6-5 to TRBJ1-1; D may be TRBD1 (5 bases). The CDR3 is 15 amino acids. V lost 0 bases and J lost 0, with 8 bases in between. CDR1 MNHEY and CDR2 SVGAGI come from the germline V gene. CDR3 region: CASSYSRQLNTEAFF. DNA for the CDR3: TGTGCCAGCAGTTACTCGAGACAGCTGAACACTGAAGCTTTCTTT.

The chain recombines TRBV19 with TRBJ1-5; tentative D call: TRBD1 (6 bases). The V end lost 8 bases, the J end lost 0 bases, and 20 bases lay between the germline ends. The CDR3 is 17 amino acids. The germline CDR1 and CDR2 sequences are LNHDA and SQIVND (reference sequence). CDR3 loop: CASGQGQTRYSNQPQHF. CDR3 coding DNA: TGTGCCAGTGGACAAGGACAGACAAGATATAGCAATCAGCCCCAGCATTTT. Filled out from reference TRBV19 and TRBJ1-5, the complete variable domain reads DGGITQSPKYLFRKEGQNVTLSCEQNLNHDAMYWYRQDPGQGLRLIYYSQIVNDFQKGDIAEGYSVSREKKESFPLTVTSAQKNPTAFYLCASGQGQTRYSNQPQHFGDGTRLSIL.

V and J are TRBV7-9 and TRBJ1-2, with a tentative D call TRBD1 (6 bases). The germline CDR1 and CDR2 sequences are SEHNR and FQNEAQ (reference sequence). The V end was cut by 1 base, the J end by 7 bases, with 13 bases between. The CDR3 covers 14 residues. The CDR3 spells CASSLGSGDIGYTF. The CDR3 DNA reads as TGTGCCAGCAGCTTAGGGTCAGGGGATATTGGCTACACCTTC.

This clone came up a few times. V usage is TRBV27 and J usage is TRBJ2-2; D perhaps matches TRBD1 (6 bases). Between the trimmed V and J ends, which lost 7 bases and 4 bases, there was a span of 13 bases. The CDR3 sequence is 14 residues long. Germline V gene sequence: CDR1 MNHEY, CDR2 SMNVEV (reference sequence). The CDR3 DNA reads as TGTGCCAGCAAGGGGGTTAGTGGCACCGGGGAGCTGTTTTTT. This gives the protein CASKGVSGTGELFF.

The chain has TRBV7-2 and TRBJ2-7; 7 bases line up with TRBD1. Germline loops: CDR1 SGHTA, CDR2 FQGNSA. Unmatched junction bases numbered 7, after V lost 5 bases and J lost 0 bases. This CDR3 region has 15 residues. For the CDR3, the DNA is TGTGCCAGCAGCGGCGGACAGGTGGCCTCCTACGAGCAGTACTTC. Its translation: CASSGGQVASYEQYF.

This chain uses TRBV19 with TRBJ2-4; 11 positions match TRBD1. The CDR3 sequence is 18 residues long. In germline, CDR1 is LNHDA, CDR2 SQIVND (reference sequence). V was clipped by 7 bases and J by 0 bases; unmatched bases: 11. CDR3 DNA: TGTGCCAGTAACAGTCCCGGGACAGGGGGGGTAGCCAAAAACATTCAGTACTTC. Its protein is CASNSPGTGGVAKNIQYF.

CDR3 coding DNA: TGTGCCAGCGCTCCGGGACAGGGTGAGGGCTACACCTTC. Protein: CASAPGQGEGYTF. The V call is TRBV25-1, the J call TRBJ1-2, with 9 bases fitting TRBD1. V trimming: 8 bases; J trimming: 8 bases; junction bases outside the gene matches: 9. Germline V gene lookup returns CDR1 MGHDK and CDR2 SYGVNS. This CDR3 is built from 13 residues.

A few counts support this clone. The V and J genes are TRBV27 and TRBJ1-6; tentative D call: TRBD1 (5 bases). Germline CDR1 is MNHEY and CDR2 is SMNVEV (reference sequence). V lost 0 bases and J lost 14, with 11 bases in between. CDR3 size: 13 residues. CDR3 in amino acids: CASSLSLGVSLHF. The CDR3 nucleotides are TGTGCCAGCAGTTTATCGCTAGGGGTGTCCCTCCACTTT.

V gene TRBV5-1 combines with J gene TRBJ2-4; 8 nucleotides match TRBD2. The CDR3 consists of 15 residues. V was pared by 3 bases and J by 0 bases, with 2 bases of the junction left unmatched. Germline V gene sequence: CDR1 SGHRS, CDR2 YFSETQ. The CDR3 bases are TGCGCCAGCAGCTCGCGGGGGGAAGCCAAAAACATTCAGTACTTC. It translates to CASSSRGEAKNIQYF.

The J gene is TRBJ1-2, the V gene TRBV29-1; unclear D gene. Looked up from germline, CDR1 is SQVTM and CDR2 is ANQGSEA. This CDR3 is built from 14 residues. V was cut by 3 bases and J by 4 bases, with 15 bases left in between. CDR3 nucleotides: TGCAGCGTTGAGGACTGGGAAATTGGCTATGGCTACACCTTC. It encodes CSVEDWEIGYGYTF.

The chain links TRBV5-1 to TRBJ2-1; 9 nucleotides match TRBD2. This CDR3 has 17 residues. Germline trimming cut 2 bases from V and 1 base from J; bases unmatched to any gene: 7. Germline V gene data show CDR1 as SGHRS and CDR2 as YFSETQ. Here the CDR3 reads CASSFSSGKGSYNEQFF. The CDR3 DNA is TGCGCCAGCAGCTTTTCTAGCGGGAAAGGGTCCTACAATGAGCAGTTCTTC.

A word on this clone: Other DNA sequences from this sample encode an identical CDR3 as well. The chain couples TRBV6-1 to TRBJ2-3, with unresolved D. Trimming shortened V by 2 bases and J by 2 bases, and 8 bases separated the two germline ends. The germline gives CDR1 MNHNS, CDR2 SASEGT. There are 14 residues in the CDR3. CDR3 region: CASSEWLSTDTQYF. CDR3 bases: TGTGCCAGCAGTGAATGGCTCTCCACAGATACGCAGTATTTT.

This clone appeared a few times. The chain joins TRBV6-1 to TRBJ2-7, with 8 bases aligning to TRBD1. The CDR3 sequence is 16 residues long. V was pared by 6 bases and J by 0 bases, with 10 bases of the junction left unmatched. CDR1 is MNHNS and CDR2 is SASEGT in the germline V gene. In DNA, the CDR3 is TGTGCCAGCAGCGAATGGGGACAGGCGATCTCCTACGAGCAGTACGTC. Protein: CASSEWGQAISYEQYV.

The rearrangement uses TRBV10-3 and TRBJ2-7, with D maybe TRBD1 (6 bases). The V end lost 4 bases, the J end lost 2 bases, and 24 bases lay between the germline ends. The CDR3 is made up of 18 amino acids. Germline V gene sequence: CDR1 ENHRY, CDR2 SYGVKD. The CDR3 DNA follows: TGTGCCATCAGTGCCCTCGGGATCGGCAGGACAGCAACCTACGAGCAGTACGTC. Translated: CAISALGIGRTATYEQYV.

This clone was found once. The chain has TRBV12-5 and TRBJ1-2; D gene uncertain. V lost 3 bases and J 7 bases, leaving 12 bases between the germline ends. CDR1 is LGHNT, CDR2 FRNRAP, per germline. The CDR3 totals 13 residues. The CDR3 region is CASGLAFGSGYTF. The CDR3 DNA sequence: TGTGCTAGTGGTTTAGCTTTCGGTAGTGGCTACACCTTC.

V is TRBV10-3 and J is TRBJ2-1, with a possible D match to TRBD2 (6 bases). The V gene lost 0 bases and the J gene lost 3 bases, with 12 bases spanning the gap. The CDR3 covers 16 residues. The germline CDR1 and CDR2 sequences are ENHRY and SYGVKD. CDR3 sequence (DNA): TGTGCCATCAGTGAGTCGAATAGCGGTTACTACAATGAGCAGTTCTTC. Its translation: CAISESNSGYYNEQFF.

For this clone: At one end, the junction sequence differs from germline, possibly due to a read error. This rearrangement joins TRBV7-9 to TRBJ1-1, with 8 bases that match TRBD1. The germline V gene has CDR1 SEHNR and CDR2 FQNEAQ (reference sequence). There are 17 residues in the CDR3. CDR3 residues: CSSSFSRTGSMNTEAFF. Written as DNA, the CDR3 is TGTTCCAGCAGCTTCTCCAGGACAGGGTCCATGAACACTGAAGCTTTCTTT.

The rearrangement uses TRBV5-1 and TRBJ2-5; possibly TRBD1 for D (6 bases). The ends were cut back, 2 bases at V and 5 bases at J, with 16 bases in the middle. The germline V gene has CDR1 SGHRS and CDR2 YFSETQ. The CDR3 runs 15 residues. This chain's CDR3 is CASSLGQLGWETQYF. CDR3 coding DNA: TGCGCCAGCAGCTTAGGACAGCTTGGATGGGAGACCCAGTACTTC. Full variable domain (remainder filled in from reference TRBV5-1 and TRBJ2-5): KAGVTQTPRYLIKTRGQQVTLSCSPISGHRSVSWYQQTPGQGLQFLFEYFSETQRNKGNFPGRFSGRQFSNSRSEMNVSTLELGDSALYLCASSLGQLGWETQYFGPGTRLLVL.

The rearrangement uses TRBV9 and TRBJ1-6; the D is unclear. The CDR3 runs to 13 residues. Germline lookup yields CDR1 SGDLS and CDR2 YYNGEE. Between the trimmed V and J ends, which lost 3 bases and 10 bases, there was a span of 11 bases. CDR3 sequence: CASSASGRSPLHF. CDR3 nucleotide sequence: TGTGCCAGCAGCGCCTCCGGGAGGTCACCCCTCCACTTT.

DNA for the CDR3: TGTGCCAGCAGCTCGAGGGGGGGAACAGGATCAGGCTACACCTTC. The encoded protein is CASSSRGGTGSGYTF. The chain combines TRBV5-6 with TRBJ1-2, with TRBD1 as a possible D gene (6 bases). Between the trimmed V and J ends, which lost 3 bases and 8 bases, there was a span of 20 bases. The CDR3 extends over 15 amino acids. Germline-derived CDR1 and CDR2 are SGHDT and YYEEEE.

The chain joins TRBV18 to TRBJ1-2, with 7 bases lining up with TRBD1. V shed 2 bases, J shed 0 bases, and the junction held 3 bases outside the gene matches. From germline, CDR1 is KGHSH and CDR2 LQKENI. This CDR3 is 15 amino acids long. The CDR3 reads CASSPGTETNYGYTF. CDR3 coding DNA: TGTGCCAGCTCACCAGGGACAGAGACTAACTATGGCTACACCTTC.

J is TRBJ1-5 and V is TRBV28; D not resolved. V lost 2 bases and J 3 bases, leaving 8 bases between the germline ends. The length of the CDR3 is 14 residues. Germline lookup yields CDR1 MDHEN and CDR2 SYDVKM. CDR3 nucleotides: TGTGCCAGCAGTTTAGGGAGGGTCAATCAGCCCCAGCATTTT. Translating it yields CASSLGRVNQPQHF.